This T cell receptor (beta chain) was identified during a study of T cell responses to AZD1222 COVID-19 vaccine. A remark on this clone: Its cognate antigen is unknown.

The CDR3 is 14 residues long. V was trimmed by 4 bases and J by 1 base, leaving 11 bases between them. In germline, CDR1 is SGHRS, CDR2 YFSETQ. Samples with a second dose at about 4 or about 12 weeks were pooled together. Study results and limitations: Spike-specific TCR breadth and depth grew following two AZD1222 doses. Donors in the cohort were predominantly white British and more often female, and clonal diversity was possibly underestimated.

TCRdb's copy holds only in-frame clones and misses some; the assay was immunoSEQ multiplex PCR. The table records 160,000 or so clones, about 89% of them present only once. V usage is TRBV5-1 and J usage is TRBJ2-5; D may correspond to TRBD1 or TRBD2 (5 bases each). The TCR originated in an adult who received the AZD1222 COVID-19 vaccine. The sequences come from peripheral blood, collected 28 days after the second AZD1222 dose. The CDR3 loop is CASSLGDAQETQYF. As DNA, the CDR3 is TGCGCCAGCAGCCTCGGGGACGCCCAAGAGACCCAGTACTTC.